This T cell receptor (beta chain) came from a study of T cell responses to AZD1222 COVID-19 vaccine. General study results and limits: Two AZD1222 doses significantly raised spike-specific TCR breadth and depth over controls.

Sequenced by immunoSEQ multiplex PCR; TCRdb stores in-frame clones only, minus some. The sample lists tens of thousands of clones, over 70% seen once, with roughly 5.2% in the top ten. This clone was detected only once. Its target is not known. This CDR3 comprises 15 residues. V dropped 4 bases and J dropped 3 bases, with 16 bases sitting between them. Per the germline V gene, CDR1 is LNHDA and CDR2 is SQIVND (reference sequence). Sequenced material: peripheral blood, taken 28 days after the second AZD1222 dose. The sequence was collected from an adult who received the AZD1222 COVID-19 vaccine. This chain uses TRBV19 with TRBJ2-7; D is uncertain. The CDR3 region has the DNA TGTGCCAGTAGTACCTCTGAGCGAGACCTCTACGAGCAGTACTTC. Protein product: CASSTSERDLYEQYF.